This T cell receptor (beta chain) was retrieved from a study of Ad26.COV2.S vaccination and SARS-CoV-2 variants (dated by TCRdb to about 2021). With regard to the full study: Donors in the vaccine arm were drawn from COV1001, a multicentre, randomized, double-blind, placebo-controlled phase I-IIa trial testing Ad26.COV2.S in healthy adults. A total of approximately 32 samples were included in the TCR-sequenced set, comprising roughly 19 Ad26.COV2.S vaccine recipients, 5 placebo recipients and 8 SARS-CoV-2 convalescent individuals. Participants in the trial were split at random into five groups of five each, receiving low-dose or high-dose Ad26.COV2.S once or twice, or else placebo on both occasions. Sequencing of the TCRbeta repertoire served to evaluate the specificity and breadth of SARS-CoV-2-reactive T cell receptors following Ad26.COV2.S vaccination. Dosing of Ad26.COV2.S was intramuscular, at either 5x10^10 or 1x10^11 viral particles, delivered as one shot or as two shots spaced 56 days apart. Investigators did not know the trial group allocation while performing experiments and assessing outcomes. Paper-wide results and their limitations: Vaccine and placebo recipients had comparable non-spike TCR breadth, which fits with the vaccine containing only spike. It was noted by the authors that total T cell responses may have been underestimated by the TCR breadth and depth analyses. The study was not powered to compare responses between vaccine doses or regimens. Substantial breadth of spike-specific CD8+ and CD4+ T cell responses was reported after vaccination. Ad26.COV2.S recipients had higher spike-specific TCR breadth than placebo recipients (P = 0.0014).

The immunoSEQ Assay was the method used to sequence TCRbeta CDR3 regions. After extraction, genomic DNA underwent amplification by bias-controlled multiplex PCR, followed by high-throughput sequencing. As for the authors' bioinformatics: To quantify the absolute abundance of each unique TCRbeta CDR3 region, sequences were collapsed and filtered. T cell fraction was estimated by normalizing TCRbeta template counts to usable DNA, which was measured by amplifying reference genes present in all nucleated cells. Repertoire TCRs were annotated as SARS-CoV-2-specific by exact matching of V gene, CDR3 amino acid sequence and J gene to a known reactive TCR set. The reference SARS-CoV-2 TCR set was obtained from MIRA and was filtered for enrichment in COVID-19-positive ImmuneCODE repertoires, whereby public or cross-reactive TCRs were removed. Based on the MIRA antigens, annotated TCRs were further analysed at the level of specific ORF or position within ORF. Breadth was defined as the number of annotated unique rearrangements divided by the total number of unique productive rearrangements, and depth was defined as the summed frequency of the annotated unique rearrangements. Group comparisons of TCR breadth used two-sided Wilcoxon rank-sum tests. The table comes from immuneACCESS by way of TCRdb, which keeps in-frame sequences with V and J called. Part of the clones is missing from these tables; in studies checked, under half for an unresolved V gene and the rest for unknown reasons. V, J and clone size were drawn from that table, and D and trimming were deduced from the DNA. This sample lists fewer than 600,000 clones; 80% to 90% were detected once. The top ten constitute 1.7% of the sample.

Spanning cysteine to phenylalanine, the CDR3 consists of 17 amino acids. Left in the record is the CDR3 DNA by itself, 51 bases read in frame from the first base. V gives up 3 bases and J gives up 0 bases, and the segment between their germline ends measures 18 bases. The germline V gene yields MDHEN for CDR1 and SYDVKM for CDR2. Explained via the paper, the treatment or condition label denotes: roughly 20 received Ad26.COV2.S at low or high dose, single or two shots; roughly 5 received placebo; per-sample allocation not given. For vaccine and placebo recipients, repertoires were sequenced using samples collected on day 63 after the first injection. Between 29 July and 7 August 2020, Cohort 1b enrolled 20 to 30 adults aged 18-55 years at one site in Boston, USA. Ad26.COV2.S consisted of a replication-incompetent adenovirus type 26 vector by which a prefusion-stabilized SARS-CoV-2 spike protein from the original Wuhan strain was expressed.

A remark on this clone: It has no known antigen specificity. No much larger clone exists at a distance of one base, and base qualities are not known.

The TCR sequence derives from a person aged 18-60 years who received the Ad26.COV2.S COVID-19 vaccine or a placebo. The sequence joins TRBV28 to TRBJ2-7; the D assignment is uncertain and may be TRBD1 or TRBD2, with 5 bases supporting each. Sequences were derived from peripheral blood, sampled in a trial of Ad26.COV2.S vaccine versus placebo. The nucleotides read TGTGCCAGCAGTTTGTACCTTCGGGGCACGCACTCCTACGAGCAGTACTTC. Translated, it reads CASSLYLRGTHSYEQYF.